Here is one T cell receptor (beta chain) with its context. This receptor's antigen is unknown. No base qualities exist here, and no much larger clone lies one base off it. This sample was taken from a study of blood T cell repertoires in COVID-19 (dated by TCRdb to between 2020 and 2021). A note on the overall study: The collaborator samples originated in the United States, Italy and Spain and spanned the acute and convalescent phases of COVID-19. The sample metadata nearly always contained a de-identified subject ID, COVID-19 status, age in years and sex. The repertoires were released in a freely available public database intended as a resource for research on the immune response to SARS-CoV-2. The material from the prospective study consisted of cDNA or gDNA derived from T cells, B-cell-depleted T cells, or PBMCs. Deeply sampled blood TCRbeta repertoires from subjects exposed to, actively infected with, or recovered from COVID-19 were included in the dataset. Where available, HLA class I and class II types were obtained from metadata supplied by the sample provider rather than from assay-based typing. Samples came from the ongoing ImmuneRACE study (first 160 participants) plus 1,254 subjects from 6 global collaborators. Beyond this particular receptor, the publication reports: How much clinical and demographic metadata was included differed by source and by participant, and the metadata was provided uncurated.

TCRbeta CDR3 regions were amplified from genomic DNA using the immunoSEQ Assay, a bias-controlled multiplex PCR. In the authors' own workflow: The number of nucleated cells in each sample was estimated by amplification of reference gene primers within the assay. To quantify the absolute abundance of each unique TCRbeta CDR3 rearrangement, sequence reads were collapsed and filtered. For each sample, productive Simpson clonality was calculated by taking the square root of Simpson's diversity index across productive rearrangements. This immuneACCESS table, as held by TCRdb, lists in-frame sequences with V and J called but not all clones. Of the missing ones, under half trace to an unresolved V gene in checked studies; the others have no known cause. That table is the source of V, J and clone size, and D and trimming were worked out from the DNA. For this sample there are around 250,000 clones; roughly 85% appear just once. Of the sample, 1.9% is held by the ten largest clones.

In the prospective study, participants were about 18 to 95 years old, resided in 25 or so geographic areas of the United States, and were enrolled through a virtual design. Cohort assignment in the prospective study relied on participant-reported clinical history from a screening survey and a study questionnaire. Recovered participants in ImmuneRACE Cohort 3 were defined by two consecutive negative NP/OP PCR tests, clearance by a healthcare professional, or resolution of symptoms. In the prospective study, mobile phlebotomists collected whole blood, serum and a nasopharyngeal or oropharyngeal swab from each participant. Participants in the prospective study had the option to provide additional blood draws and questionnaires over an approximately 2-month period. Before DNA extraction, prospective study blood samples were shipped either frozen or at room temperature. The sample taken for sequencing was PBMCs or T cells enriched from blood (not recorded which). This receptor was obtained from a woman aged 45-59 years who had recovered from COVID-19.

The CDR3 loop reads CASSPKLPGQGAGELFF. Read as DNA, the sequence is TGTGCCAGCTCACCCAAACTTCCAGGACAGGGAGCCGGGGAGCTGTTTTTT. In this chain, TRBV18 is recombined with TRBJ2-2; 8 bases in the middle match TRBD1. From V the trimming removes 3 bases and from J it removes 6 bases, while the gene matches leave 12 bases of the junction unaccounted for. The CDR3 holds 17 amino acids from the cysteine to the phenylalanine. Only CDR3 DNA is held: 51 bases, read in frame from base 1. As encoded in the germline V gene, CDR1 is KGHSH while CDR2 is LQKENI.